What follows is one TCR beta chain and its context. The antigen is undetermined. Within the sample, other DNA sequences also encode this same CDR3. Some clones are missing from TCRdb's copy, which holds only in-frame ones; the method was immunoSEQ multiplex PCR. Counted here are some 2,000,000 clones, around 95% occurring once; the ten biggest clones make up about 0.13%. This entry is derived from a study of shared clonotypes between healthy human individuals. On the study more broadly: Per donor, three plates held CD4 naive cells, three held CD4 memory, two held CD8 naive and one held CD8 memory. Overall study findings and caveats: All-four-donor shared clonotypes had higher generation probabilities than non-shared clonotypes did.

The CD4+ fraction was divided into a CD45RA+ naive subset and a CD45RA-negative memory subset. This receptor was identified in a young man in good health. Source material: naive CD4+ T cells sorted from blood. The subset was: CD45RA+ positively selected.

CDR3 coding DNA: TGTGCCTGGAGGACAGGGAACACCGGGGAGCTGTTTTTT. Its protein product is CAWRTGNTGELFF. V usage is TRBV30 and J usage is TRBJ2-2; maybe TRBD1 (6 bases). This CDR3 comprises 13 residues. V was trimmed by 3 bases and J by 1 base, leaving 6 bases between them. The germline V gene has CDR1 GTSNPN and CDR2 SVGIG (reference sequence).